This entry lists 21 T cell receptor beta chains sequenced from one sample in a study of identical twins. TCRdb fed the 5' RACE reads into MiXCR, producing one record per CDR3 protein. The sample comprises around 1.7 million distinct CDR3 sequences, around a third of which are singletons, and 0.27% rests with the top ten. The sequenced material came from cord blood. These receptor sequences come from a newborn girl in good health.

The V gene is TRBV24-1, the J gene TRBJ2-3; TRBD1 matches at 8 bases. The germline V gene encodes CDR1 KGHDR and CDR2 SFDVKD. The CDR3 runs to 15 residues. V lost 3 bases and J lost 2; bases outside the gene matches: 3. CDR3 DNA sequence: TGTGCCACCAGTGATCCGGGACAGGTCACAGATACGCAGTATTTT. Protein: CATSDPGQVTDTQYF.

The sample holds a few counts of this clonotype. The chain carries TRBV27 and TRBJ2-1; D perhaps matches TRBD2 (5 bases). Trimming cost V 2 bases and J 5 bases, with 19 bases left between them. The germline V gene has CDR1 MNHEY and CDR2 SMNVEV (reference sequence). This CDR3 comprises 17 residues. The DNA for the CDR3 is TGTGCCAGCAGTTTAGGCCGAGGACTCGCTCCCAACAATGAGCAGTTCTTC. It specifies CASSLGRGLAPNNEQFF.

As to this clonotype: The CDR3 does not close with the conserved phenylalanine or tryptophan, likely indicating a read error. The chain has TRBV5-1 and TRBJ2-7; D ambiguous. Trimming pared 0 bases from V and 0 bases from J, leaving 10 bases between. CDR1 and CDR2 (germline): SGHRS, YFSETQ. CDR3 length equals 15 residues. CDR3 in amino acids: CASSLGYRPSYEQYL. The CDR3 DNA reads as TGCGCCAGCAGCTTGGGGTACCGACCCTCCTACGAGCAGTACCTC.

This clonotype has a handful of counts. This sequence joins TRBV24-1 and TRBJ2-3; D perhaps matches TRBD1 (5 bases). Trimming took off 3 bases at V and 1 base at J, with 10 bases between the two ends. Per germline, CDR1 KGHDR and CDR2 SFDVKD. This CDR3 is built from 15 residues. The CDR3 is CATSDPRQRTDTQYF. In DNA, the CDR3 is TGTGCCACCAGTGATCCTCGACAGCGCACAGATACGCAGTATTTT.

This clonotype was seen more than once but under ten times. The V gene is TRBV12-3 or TRBV12-4, the J gene TRBJ1-2, with 7 nucleotides matching TRBD1. The CDR3 is made up of 15 amino acids. V gave up 5 bases and J gave up 3 bases; unmatched junction bases: 9. As DNA, the CDR3 is TGTGCCAGCAGTCTGAAGTCCGGGACAGACTATGGCTACACCTTC. It specifies CASSLKSGTDYGYTF.

CDR3 protein: CASSARRADNEQFF. DNA for the CDR3: TGTGCCAGCAGTGCTCGGAGGGCCGACAATGAGCAGTTCTTC. The chain carries TRBV2 and TRBJ2-1; TRBD2 is a possible D gene (6 bases). V was clipped by 4 bases and J by 5 bases, with 12 bases between them. The germline V gene encodes CDR1 SNHLY and CDR2 FYNNEI. There are 14 residues in the CDR3.

The chain carries TRBV20-1 and TRBJ2-1; 9 bases are shared with TRBD2. V shed 0 bases, J shed 6 bases, and the junction held 3 bases outside the gene matches. The germline gives CDR1 DFQATT, CDR2 SNEGSKA (reference sequence). This CDR3 comprises 14 residues. The CDR3 sequence: CSARDPGLANEQFF. The CDR3 DNA reads as TGCAGTGCTAGAGATCCGGGACTAGCCAATGAGCAGTTCTTC.

With respect to this clonotype: Sequence at one end of the junction differs from germline and may be a read error. CDR3 sequence: CASRETHTDTQYF. The CDR3 DNA reads TGTGCCAGCCGTGAAACCCACACAGATACGCAGTATTTT. This sequence joins TRBV2 and TRBJ2-3, with no clear D. The length of the CDR3 is 13 residues. The germline V gene has CDR1 SNHLY and CDR2 FYNNEI.

This CDR3 is CSARRGAGAYNEQYF. The CDR3 DNA follows: TGCAGTGCTAGAAGGGGGGCAGGGGCGTACAATGAGCAGTACTTC. The chain couples TRBV20-1 to TRBJ2-7; D is tentatively TRBD1 or TRBD2 (6 bases each). V lost 2 bases to trimming and J lost 7 bases, with 21 bases between them. Per germline, CDR1 DFQATT and CDR2 SNEGSKA (reference sequence). This CDR3 is built from 15 residues.

With regard to this clonotype: Given a much more abundant clone one base away, this may be a read error. This chain links TRBV2 with TRBJ2-5, with 7 bases lining up with TRBD1. The DNA end is a closer match to TRBJ2-1, so the J assignment may be wrong. Looked up from germline, CDR1 is SNHLY and CDR2 is FYNNEI. The CDR3 runs 14 residues. The CDR3 spells CASSEDRGQETQFF. The CDR3 DNA reads as TGTGCCAGCAGTGAAGACAGGGGCCAAGAGACCCAGTTCTTC.

The chain employs TRBV4-1 and TRBJ2-1; the D gene is possibly TRBD1 (6 bases). This CDR3 region has 18 residues. V was trimmed by 5 bases and J by 1 base, leaving 21 bases between them. CDR1 and CDR2 (germline): MGHRA, YSYEKL. The CDR3: CASSYPRQGRVSYNEQFF. The CDR3 region has the DNA TGCGCCAGCAGCTACCCAAGGCAGGGGCGCGTATCCTACAATGAGCAGTTCTTC.

With respect to this clonotype: Sequence at one end of the junction differs from germline and may be a read error. The rearrangement joins TRBV5-1 to TRBJ2-5; 9 bases are shared with TRBD2. This CDR3 region has 16 residues. CDR1 and CDR2 from the germline V gene are SGHRS and YFSETQ. CDR3 nucleotide sequence: TGCGCCAGCGGCTTGATAGCGCTAGCGGGACAAGAGACCCAGTACTTC. This translates into CASGLIALAGQETQYF.

This chain uses TRBV10-2 with TRBJ2-1; a weak D match, TRBD2 (9 bases). Germline V gene lookup returns CDR1 WSHSY and CDR2 SAAADI. The ends were cut back, 0 bases at V and 6 bases at J, with 18 bases in the middle. The CDR3 has 17 amino acids. The CDR3 sequence is CASSESWSSGTGNEQFF. The CDR3, as DNA: TGCGCCAGCAGTGAGTCGTGGTCTAGCGGGACAGGCAATGAGCAGTTCTTC.

This clonotype was seen a handful of times. V gene TRBV24-1 combines with J gene TRBJ2-2; D is undetermined. Germline lookup yields CDR1 KGHDR and CDR2 SFDVKD. The CDR3 is 13 amino acids. Trimming shortened V by 1 base and J by 3 bases, and 2 bases separated the two germline ends. For the CDR3, the DNA is TGTGCCACCAGTGATTTCCACACCGGGGAGCTGTTTTTT. Amino acid sequence: CATSDFHTGELFF.

On this clonotype: The junction does not match germline at one end; this may be a read error. The chain employs TRBV12-3 or TRBV12-4 and TRBJ2-3, with no clear D. The CDR3 loop spans 16 amino acids. The CDR3 sequence is CASSFPGYRATVTQYF. CDR3 DNA: TGTGCCAGCAGTTTCCCCGGGTACCGGGCCACAGTTACGCAGTATTTT.

This clonotype has more than one count but fewer than ten. The V gene is TRBV29-1, the J gene TRBJ2-7; TRBD1 matches 9 bases. The V segment lost 2 bases and the J segment 2 bases; nucleotides outside the gene matches: 7. The germline gives CDR1 SQVTM, CDR2 ANQGSEA. The CDR3 loop spans 15 amino acids. The CDR3 nucleotides read TGCAGCGTTGAAAAGGGACAGGGTAGGACCTACGAGCAGTACTTC. It specifies CSVEKGQGRTYEQYF.

This clonotype appeared a few times. J is TRBJ2-4 and V is TRBV29-1; the match to TRBD2 covers 8 bases. Trimming at V came to 5 bases and at J to 4 bases, leaving 7 bases not matched to a gene. CDR1 and CDR2 (germline): SQVTM, ANQGSEA. There are 14 residues in the CDR3. The CDR3 loop reads CSVRGGLGKNIQYF. The CDR3 DNA is TGCAGCGTTCGGGGGGGGCTTGGGAAAAACATTCAGTACTTC.

This clonotype was seen more than once but under ten times. This chain uses TRBV6-5 with TRBJ2-5, with TRBD2 matching 10 bases. The ends lost 5 bases at V and 3 bases at J; junction bases unmatched: 6. Looked up from germline, CDR1 is MNHEY and CDR2 is SVGAGI. There are 15 residues in the CDR3. The CDR3 spells CASSTGLAVKETQYF. The CDR3 region has the DNA TGTGCCAGCAGTACCGGACTAGCGGTAAAAGAGACCCAGTACTTC.

The rearrangement uses TRBV4-2 and TRBJ2-7, with 7 nucleotides matching TRBD2. The J call is doubtful: the DNA matches TRBJ2-4 better. Per germline, CDR1 LGHNA and CDR2 YNFKEQ. This CDR3 comprises 15 residues. The CDR3 loop is CASSHLGLLKNIQYF. The DNA for the CDR3 is TGTGCCAGCAGCCACCTGGGACTATTAAAAAACATTCAGTACTTC.

The rearrangement joins TRBV20-1 to TRBJ2-1, with 9 bases that match TRBD1. V trimming: 2 bases; J trimming: 9 bases; junction bases outside the gene matches: 8. The V gene's germline CDR1 is DFQATT and CDR2 SNEGSKA (reference sequence). This CDR3 contains 14 residues. For the CDR3, the DNA is TGCAGTGCTAGATCCCACAGGGGGCAGACTGAGCAGTTCTTC. Translated: CSARSHRGQTEQFF.

The chain recombines TRBV2 with TRBJ2-1; D gene ambiguous. Germline CDR1 SNHLY, CDR2 FYNNEI. Trimming took off 10 bases at V and 6 bases at J, with 13 bases between the two ends. The CDR3 is 12 amino acids. The CDR3 DNA reads TGTGCCATCGGTCCGAGGTCCAATGAGCAGTTCTTC. Translated: CAIGPRSNEQFF.